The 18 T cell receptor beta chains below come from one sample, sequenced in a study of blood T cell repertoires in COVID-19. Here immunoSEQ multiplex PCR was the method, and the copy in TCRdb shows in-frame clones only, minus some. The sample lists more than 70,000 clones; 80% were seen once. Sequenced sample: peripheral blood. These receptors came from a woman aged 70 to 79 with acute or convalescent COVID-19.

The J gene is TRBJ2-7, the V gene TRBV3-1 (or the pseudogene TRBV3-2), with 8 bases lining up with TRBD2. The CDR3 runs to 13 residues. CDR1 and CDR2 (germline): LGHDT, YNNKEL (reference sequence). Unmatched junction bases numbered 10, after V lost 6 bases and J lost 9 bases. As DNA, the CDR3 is TGTGCCAGCAGTCGAGCGGGAGAAGTTGGGCAGTACTTC. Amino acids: CASSRAGEVGQYF.

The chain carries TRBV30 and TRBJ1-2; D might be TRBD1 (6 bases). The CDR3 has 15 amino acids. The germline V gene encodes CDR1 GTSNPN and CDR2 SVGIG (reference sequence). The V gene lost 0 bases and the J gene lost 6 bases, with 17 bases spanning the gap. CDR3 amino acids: CAWSVLGGHYHGYTF. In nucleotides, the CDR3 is TGTGCCTGGAGTGTACTTGGGGGCCACTATCATGGCTACACCTTC.

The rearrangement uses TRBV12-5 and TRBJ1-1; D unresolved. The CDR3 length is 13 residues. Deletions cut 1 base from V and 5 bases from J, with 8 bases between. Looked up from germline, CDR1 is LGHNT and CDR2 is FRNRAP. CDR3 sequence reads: CASGLGEDTEAFF. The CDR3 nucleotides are TGTGCTAGTGGTTTGGGAGAGGATACTGAAGCTTTCTTT.

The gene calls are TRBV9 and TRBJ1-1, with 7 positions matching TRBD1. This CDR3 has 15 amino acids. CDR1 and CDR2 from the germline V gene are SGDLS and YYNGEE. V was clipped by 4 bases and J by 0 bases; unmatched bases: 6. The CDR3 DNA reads TGTGCCAGCAGCCCCCGACAGGGATTGAACACTGAAGCTTTCTTT. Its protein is CASSPRQGLNTEAFF. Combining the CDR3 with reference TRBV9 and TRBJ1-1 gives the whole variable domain DSGVTQTPKHLITATGQRVTLRCSPRSGDLSVYWYQQSLDQGLQFLIQYYNGEERAKGNILERFSAQQFPDLHSELNLSSLELGDSALYFCASSPRQGLNTEAFFGQGTRLTVV.

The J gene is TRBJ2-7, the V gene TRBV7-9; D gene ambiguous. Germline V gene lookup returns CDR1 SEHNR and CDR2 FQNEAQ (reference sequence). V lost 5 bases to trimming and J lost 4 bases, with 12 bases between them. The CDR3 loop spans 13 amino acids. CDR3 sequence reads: CASSEARLYEQYF. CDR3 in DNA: TGTGCCAGCAGCGAAGCCAGGCTATACGAGCAGTACTTC.

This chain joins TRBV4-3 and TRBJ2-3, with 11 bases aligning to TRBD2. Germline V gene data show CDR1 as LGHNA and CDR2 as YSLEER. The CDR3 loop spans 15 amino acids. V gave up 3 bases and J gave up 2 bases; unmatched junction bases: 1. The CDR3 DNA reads TGCGCCAGCAGCCAGACTAGCGGGGACACAGATACGCAGTATTTT. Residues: CASSQTSGDTDTQYF.

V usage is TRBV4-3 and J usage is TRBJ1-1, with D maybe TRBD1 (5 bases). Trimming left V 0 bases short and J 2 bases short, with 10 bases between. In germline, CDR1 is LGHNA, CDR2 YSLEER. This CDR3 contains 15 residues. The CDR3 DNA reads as TGCGCCAGCAGCCAAGAGGCGACAGTAAACACTGAAGCTTTCTTT. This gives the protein CASSQEATVNTEAFF.

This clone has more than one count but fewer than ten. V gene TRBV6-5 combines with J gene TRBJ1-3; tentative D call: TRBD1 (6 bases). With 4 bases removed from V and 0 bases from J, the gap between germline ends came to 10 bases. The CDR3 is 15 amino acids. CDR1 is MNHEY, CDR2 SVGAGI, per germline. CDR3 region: CASSSWTASGNTIYF. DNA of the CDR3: TGTGCCAGCAGTTCTTGGACAGCCTCTGGAAACACCATATATTTT.

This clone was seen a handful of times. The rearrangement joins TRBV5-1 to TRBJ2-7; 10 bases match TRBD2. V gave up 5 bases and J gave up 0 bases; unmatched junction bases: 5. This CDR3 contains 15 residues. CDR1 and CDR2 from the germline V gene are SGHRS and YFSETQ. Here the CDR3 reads CASSRTSGTSYEQYF. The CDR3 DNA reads TGCGCCAGCAGTAGGACTAGCGGTACCTCCTACGAGCAGTACTTC.

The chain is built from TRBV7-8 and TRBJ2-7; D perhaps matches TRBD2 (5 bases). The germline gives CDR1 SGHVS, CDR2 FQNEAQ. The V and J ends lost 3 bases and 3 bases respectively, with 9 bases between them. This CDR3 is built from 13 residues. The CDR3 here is CASSFIAHYEQYF. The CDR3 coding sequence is TGTGCCAGCAGCTTTATAGCGCACTACGAGCAGTACTTC.

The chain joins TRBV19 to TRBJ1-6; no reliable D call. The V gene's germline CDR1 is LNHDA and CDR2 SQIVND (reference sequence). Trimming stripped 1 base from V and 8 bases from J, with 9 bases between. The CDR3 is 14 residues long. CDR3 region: CASSIAVPDSPLHF. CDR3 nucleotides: TGTGCCAGTAGTATAGCGGTCCCTGATTCACCCCTCCACTTT.

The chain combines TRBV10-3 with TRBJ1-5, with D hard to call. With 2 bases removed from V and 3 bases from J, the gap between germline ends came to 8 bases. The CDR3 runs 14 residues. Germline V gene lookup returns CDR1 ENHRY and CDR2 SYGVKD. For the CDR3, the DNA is TGTGCCATCAGTGAGATTCTGTCCAATCAGCCCCAGCATTTT. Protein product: CAISEILSNQPQHF.

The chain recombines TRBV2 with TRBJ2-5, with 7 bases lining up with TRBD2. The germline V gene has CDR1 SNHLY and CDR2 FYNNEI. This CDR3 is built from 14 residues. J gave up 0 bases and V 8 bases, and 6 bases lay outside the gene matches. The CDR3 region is CASGVGGNQETQYF. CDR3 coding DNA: TGTGCCAGCGGGGTGGGAGGGAACCAAGAGACCCAGTACTTC.

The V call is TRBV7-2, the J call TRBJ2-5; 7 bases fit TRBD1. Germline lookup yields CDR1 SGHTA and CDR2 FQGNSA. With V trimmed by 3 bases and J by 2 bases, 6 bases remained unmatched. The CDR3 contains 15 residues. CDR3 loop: CASSLRTGRQETQYF. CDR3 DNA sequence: TGTGCCAGCAGCTTGAGGACAGGACGACAAGAGACCCAGTACTTC.

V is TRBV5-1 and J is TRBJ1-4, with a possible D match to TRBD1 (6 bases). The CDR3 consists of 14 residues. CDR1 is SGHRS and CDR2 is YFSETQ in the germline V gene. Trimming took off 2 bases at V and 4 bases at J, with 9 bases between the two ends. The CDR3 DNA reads TGCGCCAGCAGCTTTTCACAGGGTAATGAAAAACTGTTTTTT. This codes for CASSFSQGNEKLFF.

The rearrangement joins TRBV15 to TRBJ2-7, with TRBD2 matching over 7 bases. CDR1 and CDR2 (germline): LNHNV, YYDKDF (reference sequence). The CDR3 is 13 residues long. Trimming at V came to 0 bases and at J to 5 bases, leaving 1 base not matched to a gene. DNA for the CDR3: TGTGCCACCAGCAGAGAGGGGAGGGACGAGCAGTACTTC. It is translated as CATSREGRDEQYF.

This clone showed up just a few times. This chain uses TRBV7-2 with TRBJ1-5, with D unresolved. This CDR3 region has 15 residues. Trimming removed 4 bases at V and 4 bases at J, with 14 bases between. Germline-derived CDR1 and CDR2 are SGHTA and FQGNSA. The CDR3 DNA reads TGTGCCAGCAGCTCTTTTAACAGAGAAAATCAGCCCCAGCATTTT. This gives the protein CASSSFNRENQPQHF.

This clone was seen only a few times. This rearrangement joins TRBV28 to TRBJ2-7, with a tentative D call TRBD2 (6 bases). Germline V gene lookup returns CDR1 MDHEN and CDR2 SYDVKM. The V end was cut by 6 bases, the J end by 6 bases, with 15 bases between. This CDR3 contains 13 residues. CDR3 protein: CASSLDYSVEQYF. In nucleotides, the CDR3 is TGTGCCAGCAGCCTGGACTACTCGGTCGAGCAGTACTTC.